This TCR beta chain is drawn from a study of T cells in Graves' hyperthyroidism and ophthalmopathy (dated by TCRdb to between 2018 and 2020). As for the study more broadly: Peripheral blood was collected at initial diagnosis, before any treatment. A discovery cohort of roughly 100 patients, 43 with Graves' ophthalmopathy and approximately 55 with stable Graves' hyperthyroidism, was used to find distinguishing TCR V-J signatures. Prospective prediction of ophthalmopathy was tested in an independent validation cohort consisting of 18 hyperthyroidism patients and some 15 patients who later progressed to ophthalmopathy. The roughly 91 discovery patients were randomly divided into training and test sets at a 7:3 ratio. Thyroid tissue and blood T-cell repertoires from six Graves' hyperthyroidism patients were also compared in the study. Once sampling was done, hyperthyroidism patients were given methimazole at a starting dose of 30 mg daily, whereas ophthalmopathy patients were given high-dose intravenous methylprednisolone. The paper reports TCR Vbeta CDR3 sequencing of about 140 peripheral blood samples: approximately 43 ophthalmopathy, fewer than 80 hyperthyroidism and around 17 progressor patients. General findings and caveats noted by the study authors: Blood samples also contained most of the expanded thyroid clonotypes (frequency above 0.001), which suggests that blood repertoires may reflect thyroid immune responses. In validation, progression to ophthalmopathy was predicted by the model with nearly 71% sensitivity and around 76% specificity, a median of around 6.5 months before onset. Ophthalmopathy was separated from stable hyperthyroidism by a 13 V-J signature model, with over 85% sensitivity and about 81% specificity obtained in cross-validation and 80%/75% obtained in testing. No statistical method was used to fix the sample size in advance, and group allocation was not hidden from the investigators.

In the ophthalmopathy patients, disease was moderately to severely active, with a Clinical Activity Score of 3 or more, a NOSPECS grade of 4 or more, and a duration of less than 3 months. The study excluded patients with uncontrolled infections, other autoimmune diseases, pregnancy or lactation. Diagnoses were established on the basis of clinical symptoms, serum thyroxine and TRAb, thyroid ultrasound, and orbital computed tomography. PBMCs were separated from roughly 9.6 ml of fresh peripheral blood using Ficoll-Paque density gradient centrifugation. Total RNA was extracted with Trizol reagent, and quality was checked on an Agilent 2100 Bioanalyzer. V loses 6 bases, J loses 2 bases, and the germline ends lie 8 bases apart. Taken from the germline V gene (reference sequence), the CDR1 and CDR2 loops are DFQATT and SNEGSKA. There are 12 amino acids in the CDR3, from cysteine to phenylalanine inclusive. Of the read, only the CDR3 DNA is kept; its 36 bases are in frame from base 1.

The TCR beta CDR3 regions were amplified from RNA transcripts. The first round of RT-PCR for the TCR CDR3 was performed with the HTBI primer set and the Qiagen OneStep RT-PCR kit. A second multiplex PCR round built the libraries, followed by size selection and purification. The libraries were sequenced on an Illumina HiSeq2000 using paired-end 100 bp reads. From the authors' description of their analysis: SOAPnuke was used to process the raw data, with reads discarded if the reads contained adapters or uncalled bases, had a mean Phred below 15, or lacked an exact constant-primer or identifier match. High-quality paired reads were merged with COPE v1.2.5, and unique nucleotide sequences were defined as clonotypes. MiTCR v1.1 was used to align the clonotypes against IMGT TRBV, TRBD and TRBJ reference segments. The analysis was restricted to V-J combinations with a frequency above 0.0001, which together covered just over 99% of the repertoires. A TCS score was defined as the ratio between F50 (clonal expansion) and ExV (chaos), using BLOSUM62-based TCRdist between CDR3 peptides within each V-J. Welch's t-statistics and random forest reduced fewer than 550 V-J features to about 13, which were used in a naive Bayes classifier (R e1071). TCRdb reprocessed the public reads (quality trimming at Q25 with fastp, clone calling with MiXCR) and kept in-frame beta chains. Merged by CDR3 protein, the rows form single entries marked with the most common genes and DNA. The V and J calls follow TCRdb's processing rather than the paper's. Present in this sample are 240,000 or so distinct CDR3 sequences, roughly 15% of which were seen just once. The ten largest account for less than 35% of the sample.

This clonotype was seen many times. The antigen it binds to is not known. It has no much larger one-base neighbor in the sample; base qualities were not kept. Sequences were obtained from blood. The chain links TRBV20-1 with TRBJ1-5; a tentative D call is TRBD1 (6 bases match). The sequence came from a woman aged 18-29 years with Graves' ophthalmopathy. The CDR3 has the sequence CSAAGGNQPQHF. The DNA sequence is as follows: TGCAGTGCCGCAGGGGGCAATCAGCCCCAGCATTTT.